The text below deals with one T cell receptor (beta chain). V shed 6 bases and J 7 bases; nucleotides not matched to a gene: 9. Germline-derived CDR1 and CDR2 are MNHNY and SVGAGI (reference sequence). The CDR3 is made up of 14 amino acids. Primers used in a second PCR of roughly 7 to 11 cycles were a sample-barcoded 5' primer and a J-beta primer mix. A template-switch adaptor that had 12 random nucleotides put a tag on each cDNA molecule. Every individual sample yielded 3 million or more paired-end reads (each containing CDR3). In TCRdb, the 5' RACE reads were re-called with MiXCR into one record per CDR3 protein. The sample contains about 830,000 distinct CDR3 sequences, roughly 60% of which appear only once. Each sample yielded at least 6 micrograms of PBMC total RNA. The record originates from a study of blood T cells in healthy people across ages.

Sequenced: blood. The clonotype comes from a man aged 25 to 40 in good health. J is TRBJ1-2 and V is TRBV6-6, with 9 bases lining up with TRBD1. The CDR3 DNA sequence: TGTGCCAGCAGCTCCGGGACAGGGAAATCTGGCTACACCTTC. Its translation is CASSSGTGKSGYTF.